These 31 T cell receptor beta chains were all obtained from the same sample, sequenced in a study of low-dose radiotherapy and immunotherapy resistance in tumors. Primers targeting TRAV and TRBV primed first-strand cDNA, covering alpha and beta chains. Amplification of TCRs used a constant-region primer and V-primer adapter for around 20 PCR cycles. In TCRdb, the reads were re-called with MiXCR into one record per CDR3 protein. The sample has some 15,000 distinct CDR3 sequences; less than 55% are singletons. These TCRs come from a human donor with advanced metastatic prostate, ovarian, gallbladder or colorectal cancer (not recorded which). This table probably holds off-target reads from a library built for another chain.

The CDR3 nucleotides are TGTGCCAGCAGTTTTGCGAACACTGAAGCTTTCTTT. Amino acids: CASSFANTEAFF. This chain connects TRBV12-3 or TRBV12-4 to TRBJ1-1; no firm D call. The CDR3 has 12 residues. Trimming cost V 3 bases and J 1 base, with 3 bases left between them.

This clonotype was seen a handful of times. The chain is built from TRBV13 and TRBJ2-5; 14 bases are shared with TRBD2. The CDR3 loop spans 17 amino acids. Trimming at V came to 5 bases and at J to 0 bases, leaving 5 bases not matched to a gene. CDR1 PRHDT and CDR2 FYEKMQ come from the germline V gene (reference sequence). The CDR3 is CASSTGLAGADQETQYF. CDR3 bases: TGTGCCAGCAGCACGGGACTAGCGGGAGCCGACCAAGAGACCCAGTACTTC.

J is TRBJ1-3 and V is TRBV29-1; D remains unclear. There are 15 residues in the CDR3. The ends were cut back, 3 bases at V and 1 base at J, with 13 bases in the middle. Germline CDR1 is SQVTM and CDR2 is ANQGSEA. In DNA form, the CDR3 reads TGCAGCGTTGAGAATGTGGGCACTTCTGGAAACACCATATATTTT. Translating it yields CSVENVGTSGNTIYF.

The chain has TRBV5-4 and TRBJ1-2; possibly TRBD1 for D (6 bases). In germline, CDR1 is SGHNT, CDR2 YYREEE (reference sequence). CDR3 length: 17 residues. Trimming took 0 bases from V and 3 from J, leaving 18 bases between them. The CDR3 spells CASSLGGAVFRDYGYTF. The CDR3 nucleotides are TGTGCCAGCAGCTTGGGGGGGGCTGTATTTCGGGACTATGGCTACACCTTC.

This chain uses TRBV5-1 with TRBJ1-2; possible D gene TRBD1, 5 bases. Germline assignment: CDR1 SGHRS and CDR2 YFSETQ. V was trimmed by 9 bases and J by 4 bases, leaving 13 bases between them. This CDR3 contains 12 residues. This CDR3 reads CATQGQGYGYTF. The CDR3 region has the DNA TGCGCCACTCAGGGCCAGGGCTATGGCTACACCTTC.

This clonotype has a handful of counts. The V and J genes are TRBV6-6 and TRBJ1-1; perhaps TRBD1 as D (5 bases). Germline CDR1 MNHNY, CDR2 SVGAGI (reference sequence). CDR3 length: 14 amino acids. The germline V and J ends were trimmed by 5 bases and 1 base, with 11 bases remaining between them. Written as DNA, the CDR3 is TGTGCCAGCAGTCCGTTGACAGAGAACACTGAAGCTTTCTTT. It encodes CASSPLTENTEAFF.

The chain has TRBV2 and TRBJ1-6; D is ambiguous. The CDR3 loop spans 16 amino acids. CDR1 and CDR2 from the germline V gene are SNHLY and FYNNEI. Between the trimmed V and J ends, which lost 0 bases and 9 bases, there was a span of 15 bases. The CDR3 DNA is TGTGCCAGCAGTGAAGCGAACATCCAAGCGACTTCACCCCTCCACTTT. It specifies CASSEANIQATSPLHF.

The genes are TRBV5-1 and TRBJ2-1; 9 bases fit TRBD1. V trimming: 3 bases; J trimming: 3 bases; junction bases outside the gene matches: 7. The CDR3 runs 16 residues. Germline lookup yields CDR1 SGHRS and CDR2 YFSETQ. This CDR3 is CASSWTGQGSYNEQFF. As DNA, the CDR3 is TGCGCCAGCAGCTGGACGGGACAGGGAAGCTACAATGAGCAGTTCTTC.

CDR3 sequence reads: CASTRTGNEQYF. The DNA of the CDR3 is TGTGCCAGCACCCGGACAGGGAACGAGCAGTACTTC. The rearrangement joins TRBV12-3 or TRBV12-4 to TRBJ2-7; TRBD1 agrees at 8 bases. This CDR3 is 12 amino acids long. Trimming took 7 bases from V and 5 from J; bases not matched to a gene: 4.

The chain employs TRBV24-1 and TRBJ2-3; tentatively, D is TRBD1 (6 bases). Germline loops: CDR1 KGHDR, CDR2 SFDVKD. V gave up 4 bases and J gave up 2 bases, with 9 bases separating them. There are 14 residues in the CDR3. CDR3 nucleotide sequence: TGTGCCACCAGTGAAAACAGGGCCACAGATACGCAGTATTTT. Protein: CATSENRATDTQYF.

The rearrangement joins TRBV6-6 to TRBJ2-1, with D possibly TRBD1 on 7 matching bases. Germline V gene lookup returns CDR1 MNHNY and CDR2 SVGAGI (reference sequence). The CDR3 totals 14 residues. V was cut by 6 bases and J by 3 bases, with 12 bases left in between. The CDR3 nucleotides are TGTGCCAGCAGCAGGGGGGCTTTCTACAATGAGCAGTTCTTC. This translates into CASSRGAFYNEQFF.

The gene calls are TRBV2 and TRBJ2-1; no clear D. The V gene lost 4 bases and the J gene lost 7 bases, with 2 bases spanning the gap. CDR1 SNHLY and CDR2 FYNNEI come from the germline V gene. The CDR3 has 10 amino acids. CDR3 protein: CASSVNEQFF. CDR3 DNA: TGTGCCAGCAGTGTGAATGAGCAGTTCTTC.

This clonotype was observed a handful of times. The chain has TRBV4-2 and TRBJ2-1, with 7 bases aligning to TRBD2. The CDR3 contains 17 residues. CDR1 is LGHNA and CDR2 is YNFKEQ in the germline V gene. V lost 1 base and J lost 5; bases outside the gene matches: 11. CDR3 in amino acids: CASSQAFSGPRHNEQFF. CDR3 coding DNA: TGTGCCAGCAGCCAAGCCTTTAGCGGGCCGCGGCACAATGAGCAGTTCTTC.

The gene calls are TRBV7-2 and TRBJ1-1; D remains unclear. V was pared by 4 bases and J by 5 bases, with 14 bases between. This CDR3 region has 14 residues. The germline V gene has CDR1 SGHTA and CDR2 FQGNSA. The CDR3 protein is CASSYGSLETEAFF. The CDR3 DNA reads as TGTGCCAGCAGCTACGGTAGCCTAGAGACTGAAGCTTTCTTT.

In its sample, this clonotype was seen a few times. The chain joins TRBV7-2 to TRBJ2-3; 14 bases are shared with TRBD2. This CDR3 is 17 amino acids long. CDR1 and CDR2 from the germline V gene are SGHTA and FQGNSA. The V gene end was trimmed by 4 bases and the J gene end by 3 bases; junction bases not matched to a gene: 6. CDR3 coding DNA: TGTGCCAGCAGCTCTGGGACTAGCGGGAGAGTGACAGATACGCAGTATTTT. As protein: CASSSGTSGRVTDTQYF.

This rearrangement joins TRBV3-1 to TRBJ2-1; D ambiguous. Germline values: CDR1 LGHDT, CDR2 YNNKEL (reference sequence). V lost 4 bases and J 0 bases, leaving 4 bases between the germline ends. CDR3 length: 13 amino acids. The CDR3 DNA sequence: TGTGCCAGCAGCCGGACCTCCTACAATGAGCAGTTCTTC. Its translation is CASSRTSYNEQFF.

V gene TRBV5-1 combines with J gene TRBJ1-1; 7 positions match TRBD1. Germline V gives CDR1 SGHRS, CDR2 YFSETQ. V lost 4 bases to trimming and J lost 0 bases; unmatched junction nucleotides: 6. The CDR3 contains 15 residues. CDR3 residues: CASSPGQNLNTEAFF. CDR3 nucleotides: TGCGCCAGCAGCCCGGGACAGAATTTGAACACTGAAGCTTTCTTT.

This clonotype was observed a single time. The chain carries TRBV6-6 and TRBJ2-7; TRBD1 matches at 8 bases. The CDR3 extends over 14 amino acids. The germline V gene has CDR1 MNHNY and CDR2 SVGAGI (reference sequence). V gave up 8 bases and J gave up 2 bases; unmatched junction bases: 8. DNA of the CDR3: TGTGCCAGCCATAAAACACAGGGGGCCTACGAGCAGTACTTC. It codes for CASHKTQGAYEQYF.

This clonotype was counted only a few times. The J gene is TRBJ2-7, the V gene TRBV18; no clear D gene. The CDR3 is 15 residues long. Germline V lookup: CDR1 KGHSH, CDR2 LQKENI. V shed 2 bases and J shed 6 bases, with 17 bases lying between them. Here the CDR3 DNA reads TGTGCCAGCTCACCAGGAGTGGGAACCCCTGGCGAGCAGTACTTC. It is translated as CASSPGVGTPGEQYF. The entire variable domain, with the rest obtained from reference TRBV18 and TRBJ2-7, is as follows: NAGVMQNPRHLVRRRGQEARLRCSPMKGHSHVYWYRQLPEEGLKFMVYLQKENIIDESGMPKERFSAEFPKEGPSILRIQQVVRGDSAAYFCASSPGVGTPGEQYFGPGTRLTVT.

This CDR3 reads CASSRGGQNYGYTF. CDR3 bases: TGTGCCAGCAGTAGAGGAGGACAGAACTATGGCTACACCTTC. The rearrangement joins TRBV12-3 or TRBV12-4 to TRBJ1-2, with D possibly matching TRBD1 (6 bases). This CDR3 region has 14 residues. V was pared by 5 bases and J by 2 bases, with 12 bases between.

The chain links TRBV6-2 or TRBV6-3 to TRBJ2-1; 9 positions agree with TRBD2. Per germline, CDR1 MNHEY and CDR2 SVGEGT. The CDR3 has 14 residues. The junction had 6 bases not matched to a gene; V was cut back by 4 bases and J by 8 bases. DNA for the CDR3: TGTGCCAGCAGTTCGGCGGGAGGGCGGCATGAGCAGTTCTTC. It codes for CASSSAGGRHEQFF.

The gene calls are TRBV7-2 and TRBJ2-2, with 9 bases lining up with TRBD2. The CDR3 has 17 amino acids. CDR1 and CDR2 (germline): SGHTA, FQGNSA. Trimming removed 5 bases from V and 6 bases from J; junction bases left unmatched: 13. The CDR3 reads CASSPAIAGAGSGELFF. CDR3 sequence (DNA): TGTGCCAGCAGCCCCGCCATAGCGGGAGCGGGGTCCGGGGAGCTGTTTTTT.

The gene calls are TRBV14 and TRBJ2-5; unclear D gene. This CDR3 contains 11 residues. Germline loops: CDR1 SGHDN, CDR2 FVKESK. Trimming shortened V by 3 bases and J by 4 bases, and 3 bases separated the two germline ends. The CDR3 DNA reads as TGTGCCAGCAGCCATACAGAGACCCAGTACTTC. Its protein product is CASSHTETQYF.

The gene calls are TRBV7-9 and TRBJ2-1; 14 bases match TRBD2. Per the germline V gene, CDR1 is SEHNR and CDR2 is FQNEAQ (reference sequence). The CDR3 totals 17 residues. V lost 4 bases to trimming and J lost 7 bases; unmatched junction nucleotides: 9. Here the CDR3 DNA reads TGTGCCAGCAGCTCACAGGGACTAGCGGGAGCTCTAAATGAGCAGTTCTTC. Its translation: CASSSQGLAGALNEQFF.

The table lists this clonotype with a few counts. This rearrangement joins TRBV3-1 to TRBJ2-1; possibly TRBD2 for D (6 bases). V gave up 1 base and J gave up 9 bases, with 13 bases separating them. The CDR3 runs to 14 residues. CDR1 is LGHDT and CDR2 is YNNKEL in the germline V gene (reference sequence). The CDR3 reads CASSQGLGVVEQFF. CDR3 nucleotides: TGTGCCAGCAGCCAAGGACTAGGAGTCGTTGAGCAGTTCTTC.

This clonotype occurred a few times. The chain links TRBV6-6 to TRBJ2-1; TRBD2 aligns across 10 bases. The CDR3 is 13 residues long. CDR1 and CDR2 (germline): MNHNY, SVGAGI (reference sequence). Unmatched junction bases numbered 4, after V lost 8 bases and J lost 6 bases. CDR3 DNA: TGTGCCAGCCTCCCTAGCGGGAGCAATGAGCAGTTCTTC. Translated, it gives CASLPSGSNEQFF.

This clonotype has a single count. The chain employs TRBV6-1 and TRBJ2-7; D unresolved. Per germline, CDR1 MNHNS and CDR2 SASEGT. CDR3 size: 11 residues. The V end lost 7 bases, the J end lost 3 bases, and 7 bases lay between the germline ends. The CDR3 sequence: CASTESYEQYF. Here the CDR3 DNA reads TGTGCCAGCACGGAAAGCTACGAGCAGTACTTC.

This clonotype was seen only a few times. The chain is built from TRBV6-1 and TRBJ2-1, with 8 nucleotides matching TRBD2. Trimming took 1 base from V and 2 from J; bases not matched to a gene: 4. The germline gives CDR1 MNHNS, CDR2 SASEGT. CDR3 length: 16 residues. The CDR3 loop is CASSEEGLVTYNEQFF. The CDR3 bases are TGTGCCAGCAGTGAAGAGGGACTAGTAACCTACAATGAGCAGTTCTTC.

This clonotype was seen more than once but under ten times. The junction and the germline gene differ at one end; a read error may be behind it. The V gene is TRBV3-1, the J gene TRBJ2-5; D is ambiguous. CDR1 and CDR2 (germline): LGHDT, YNNKEL (reference sequence). CDR3 length equals 12 residues. The CDR3 is CASSEDFETQYF. CDR3 sequence (DNA): TGTGCCAGCAGCGAAGACTTTGAGACCCAGTACTTC.

This clonotype was seen more than once but under ten times. The J gene is TRBJ2-3, the V gene TRBV5-8, with 11 bases lining up with TRBD2. Germline V gives CDR1 SGHTS, CDR2 YDEGEE. The V and J ends lost 3 bases and 0 bases, in that order; junction bases with no gene match: 15. The length of the CDR3 is 20 residues. The CDR3 DNA is TGTGCCAGCAGCTCTACGTCCGGGACTAGCGGACCGCCTAGCACAGATACGCAGTATTTT. As protein: CASSSTSGTSGPPSTDTQYF. Looking up the rest from reference TRBV5-8 and TRBJ2-3 gives the full variable domain: EAGVTQSPTHLIKTRGQQATLRCSPISGHTSVYWYQQALGLGLQFLLWYDEGEERNRGNFPPRFSGRQFPNYSSELNVNALELEDSALYLCASSSTSGTSGPPSTDTQYFGPGTRLTVL.

This clonotype appeared a few times. The chain links TRBV2 to TRBJ1-1; TRBD1 matches at 9 bases. V was clipped by 8 bases and J by 4 bases; unmatched bases: 8. Looked up from germline, CDR1 is SNHLY and CDR2 is FYNNEI. The CDR3 covers 14 residues. DNA for the CDR3: TGTGCCAGCCGGGACAGGGCTTTGTTCACTGAAGCTTTCTTT. It is translated as CASRDRALFTEAFF.